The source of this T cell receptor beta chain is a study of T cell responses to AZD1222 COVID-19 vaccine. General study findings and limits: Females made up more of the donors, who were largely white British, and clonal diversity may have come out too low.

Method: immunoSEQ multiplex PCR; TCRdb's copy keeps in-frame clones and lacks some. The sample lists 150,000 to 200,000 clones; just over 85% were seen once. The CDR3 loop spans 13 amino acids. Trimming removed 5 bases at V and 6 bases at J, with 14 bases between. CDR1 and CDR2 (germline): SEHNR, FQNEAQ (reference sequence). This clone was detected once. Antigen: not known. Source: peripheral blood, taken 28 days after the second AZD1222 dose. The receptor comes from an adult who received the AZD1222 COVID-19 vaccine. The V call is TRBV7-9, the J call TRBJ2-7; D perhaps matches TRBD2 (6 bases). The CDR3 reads CASSLIVGGEQYF. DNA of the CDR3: TGTGCCAGCAGCCTCATAGTGGGGGGCGAGCAGTACTTC.